These 5 T cell receptor beta chains were sequenced from one sample in a study of chemoradiotherapy in HPV16-positive cancers (dated by TCRdb to about 2022). The library relied on the immunoSEQ multiplex PCR assay. Entries here come from immuneACCESS through TCRdb and include only in-frame sequences with V and J called. Some clones fail to appear in such tables; in the studies checked, an unresolved V gene covers under half of the shortfall, and the cause of the remainder is unknown. In this sample the table shows about 30,000 clones, roughly 82% of which occur a single time. The ten largest make up 5% to 6.5% of the sample. This specimen consisted of blood, obtained from a patient who underwent chemoradiotherapy. The receptors derive from a human donor with HPV-associated anogenital cancer.

In its sample, this clone was seen once. J is TRBJ1-5 and V is TRBV7-2; D is perhaps TRBD1 (5 bases). This CDR3 spans 14 amino acids. CDR1 and CDR2 from the germline V gene are SGHTA and FQGNSA. Trimming removed 5 bases from V and 1 base from J, with 9 bases in between. The CDR3 bases are TGTGCCAGCAGCCTCAGGGACAGCAATCAGCCCCAGCATTTT. It codes for CASSLRDSNQPQHF.

This clone was detected once. The genes are TRBV2 and TRBJ1-3; perhaps TRBD1 as D (6 bases). Germline V gene data show CDR1 as SNHLY and CDR2 as FYNNEI. Trimming cost V 6 bases and J 3 bases, with 12 bases left between them. This CDR3 has 14 residues. CDR3 DNA: TGTGCCAGCAGACAGGGAGGTAGTGGAAACACCATATATTTT. Translating gives CASRQGGSGNTIYF.

The CDR3 is CASSRNAGELFF. CDR3 nucleotides: TGTGCCAGCAGCCGAAACGCCGGGGAGCTGTTTTTT. The J gene is TRBJ2-2, the V gene TRBV5-5; D unclear. The CDR3 loop spans 12 amino acids. V was clipped by 4 bases and J by 6 bases, with 7 bases between them. Germline loops: CDR1 SGHKS, CDR2 YYEKEE (reference sequence).

The rearrangement links TRBV6-1 to TRBJ2-7; D unresolved. Germline V CDR1 and CDR2: MNHNS, SASEGT. The CDR3 is made up of 14 amino acids. V lost 3 bases to trimming and J lost 2 bases, with 11 bases between them. The CDR3 nucleotides are TGTGCCAGCAGTGATCGAGCCATGACCTACGAGCAGTACTTC. Its protein is CASSDRAMTYEQYF.

The rearrangement joins TRBV6-1 to TRBJ2-7; TRBD1 is a possible D gene (6 bases). CDR3 length equals 13 residues. The germline V and J ends were trimmed by 4 bases and 1 base, with 8 bases remaining between them. Germline-derived CDR1 and CDR2 are MNHNS and SASEGT. The CDR3 loop is CASSVGQSYEQYV. CDR3 nucleotides: TGTGCCAGCAGTGTTGGACAGTCCTACGAGCAGTACGTC.